The clone carrying this T cell receptor (beta chain) showed up just a few times. The sample comes from a study of blood T cell repertoires in COVID-19. Background on the study: The samples span acute and convalescent COVID-19 from the United States, Italy and Spain. PBMCs, B-cell-depleted T cells, or T cells were the source of the cDNA or gDNA that made up the material.

V was pared by 4 bases and J by 6 bases, with 5 bases of the junction left unmatched. The CDR3 covers 16 residues. Germline-derived CDR1 and CDR2 are SGHVS and FQNEAQ. Per the study methods: By means of reference gene primer amplification, nucleated cell counts were estimated. Assay used: immunoSEQ multiplex PCR; TCRdb lists only in-frame clones, some missing. V and J calls and clone size are those listed in that table; D and trimming were worked out from the DNA. The data show more than 85,000 clones, with more than 65% seen just once and 3.8% held by the top ten. This sequence joins TRBV7-8 and TRBJ1-6, with TRBD1 matching 11 bases. This sequence originates from a woman of 80 years or more with acute or convalescent COVID-19. The sequenced sample consisted of peripheral blood. CDR3 sequence reads: CASSSRDRGSNSPLHF. The CDR3 nucleotides read TGTGCCAGCAGCTCAAGGGACAGGGGGAGTAATTCACCCCTCCACTTT. Filled out from reference TRBV7-8 and TRBJ1-6, the complete variable domain reads GAGVSQSPRYKVAKRGQDVALRCDPISGHVSLFWYQQALGQGPEFLTYFQNEAQLDKSGLPSDRFFAERPEGSVSTLKIQRTQQEDSAVYLCASSSRDRGSNSPLHFGNGTRLTVT.